One and the same sample provided the 30 T cell receptor beta chains below, sequenced in a study of vaccination effects on CD4 cells after COVID-19. Their cognate antigens are unknown. Peptide-pool stimulation followed by sequencing identified expanded antigen-specific CD4+ clonotypes in the ViraFEST assay. After less than 11 days in culture, the CD4+ T cells were isolated. The person's infection with SARS-CoV-2, confirmed by PCR, took place between March and December 2020. Participants completed two doses of the BNT162b2 or mRNA-1273 vaccine. The method was immunoSEQ multiplex PCR; TCRdb's version includes in-frame clones alone and lacks a portion of them. The data show 15,000 to 20,000 clones, about 70% seen once. The sequencing here drew on CD4+ T cells from PBMCs cultured with SARS-CoV-2 spike peptides, taken after COVID-19 vaccination. These receptors were obtained from a human donor who had a prior SARS-CoV-2 infection.

CDR3 protein: CASSLNKGTYGYTF. CDR3 sequence (DNA): TGTGCCAGCAGCTTAAATAAGGGGACCTATGGCTACACCTTC. V usage is TRBV7-2 and J usage is TRBJ1-2, with TRBD1 as a possible D gene (5 bases). The CDR3 has 14 residues. Germline CDR1 and CDR2: SGHTA and FQGNSA. The germline V and J ends were trimmed by 2 bases and 4 bases, with 11 bases remaining between them.

V is TRBV7-3 and J is TRBJ2-7, with TRBD1 matching over 9 bases. CDR1 and CDR2 (germline): SGHTA, FQGTGA. The CDR3 loop spans 15 amino acids. V lost 3 bases and J lost 6; bases outside the gene matches: 9. The CDR3 nucleotides read TGTGCCAGCAGCTTGACCGGGACAGGGCAAATCGAGCAGTACTTC. Protein sequence: CASSLTGTGQIEQYF.

This chain links TRBV3-1 (or the pseudogene TRBV3-2) with TRBJ2-7; D not resolved. From germline, CDR1 is LGHDT and CDR2 YNNKEL (reference sequence). Trimming removed 3 bases from V and 0 bases from J, with 9 bases in between. CDR3 length equals 14 residues. The CDR3: CASSQYRNSYEQYF. DNA of the CDR3: TGTGCCAGCAGCCAGTACCGAAACTCCTACGAGCAGTACTTC.

The rearrangement uses TRBV7-9 and TRBJ1-4; tentatively, D is TRBD1 (6 bases). V was clipped by 6 bases and J by 3 bases, with 14 bases between them. Germline V gene data show CDR1 as SEHNR and CDR2 as FQNEAQ (reference sequence). The CDR3 runs 15 residues. CDR3 sequence (DNA): TGTGCCAGCAGGTCCCAAGGGGGTTCTAATGAAAAACTGTTTTTT. It is translated as CASRSQGGSNEKLFF. The full variable domain, in which reference TRBV7-9 and TRBJ1-4 provide the parts outside the CDR3, is DTGVSQNPRHKITKRGQNVTFRCDPISEHNRLYWYRQTLGQGPEFLTYFQNEAQLEKSRLLSDRFSAERPKGSFSTLEIQRTEQGDSAMYLCASRSQGGSNEKLFFGSGTQLSVL.

This clone was seen only a few times. V gene TRBV9 combines with J gene TRBJ2-1; D unclear. The germline V and J ends were trimmed by 0 bases and 7 bases, with 8 bases remaining between them. Germline-derived CDR1 and CDR2 are SGDLS and YYNGEE. The CDR3 runs 13 residues. The CDR3 here is CASSVGSRNEQFF. CDR3 bases: TGTGCCAGCAGCGTAGGTTCTCGGAATGAGCAGTTCTTC.

V is TRBV7-9 and J is TRBJ2-2; no definite D call. The germline V and J ends were trimmed by 2 bases and 7 bases, with 8 bases remaining between them. The CDR3 has 13 amino acids. CDR1 is SEHNR and CDR2 is FQNEAQ in the germline V gene (reference sequence). The CDR3: CASSLLADGELFF. CDR3 in DNA: TGTGCCAGCAGCTTACTCGCGGACGGGGAGCTGTTTTTT. The complete variable domain, with remaining parts taken from reference TRBV7-9 and TRBJ2-2, reads DTGVSQNPRHKITKRGQNVTFRCDPISEHNRLYWYRQTLGQGPEFLTYFQNEAQLEKSRLLSDRFSAERPKGSFSTLEIQRTEQGDSAMYLCASSLLADGELFFGEGSRLTVL.

Only a few counts were recorded for this clone. The chain uses TRBV6-5 and TRBJ2-1; 10 bases are a match to TRBD2. The CDR3 runs to 15 residues. CDR1 is MNHEY, CDR2 SVGAGI, per germline. V was pared by 11 bases and J by 4 bases, with 11 bases of the junction left unmatched. The CDR3 sequence is CAGSLAGKDYNEQFF. Written as DNA, the CDR3 is TGTGCCGGATCACTAGCGGGGAAAGATTACAATGAGCAGTTCTTC.

This clone was observed a single time. The chain carries TRBV5-1 and TRBJ2-3; 8 bases match TRBD2. This CDR3 spans 14 amino acids. V was clipped by 3 bases and J by 6 bases; unmatched bases: 6. CDR1 is SGHRS and CDR2 is YFSETQ in the germline V gene. In nucleotides, the CDR3 is TGCGCCAGCAGCTCGGGGACTAGGAAGGATACGCAGTATTTT. Amino acids: CASSSGTRKDTQYF.

J is TRBJ1-1 and V is TRBV11-3; weak D call: TRBD1 (5 bases). The CDR3 is 14 residues long. Per germline, CDR1 SGHNT and CDR2 YENEEA. The V and J ends lost 3 bases and 3 bases respectively, with 11 bases between them. The CDR3 loop reads CASSFSGADTEAFF. The CDR3 DNA reads as TGTGCCAGCAGCTTCTCCGGGGCGGACACTGAAGCTTTCTTT.

The chain carries TRBV7-2 and TRBJ2-7, with D perhaps TRBD1 (6 bases). The V end lost 1 base, the J end lost 5 bases, and 21 bases lay between the germline ends. CDR1 and CDR2 (germline): SGHTA, FQGNSA. The CDR3 is made up of 17 amino acids. CDR3 nucleotide sequence: TGTGCCAGCAGCTTAGGATGGGGGCTAGGGGTGGGGGACGAGCAGTACTTC. Amino acids: CASSLGWGLGVGDEQYF.

The chain employs TRBV7-9 and TRBJ2-5; 7 bases agree with TRBD2. CDR1 and CDR2 from the germline V gene are SEHNR and FQNEAQ (reference sequence). V lost 2 bases, J lost 6 bases, and 9 bases stayed unmatched. This CDR3 comprises 15 residues. The CDR3 region is CASSLFSGEGKTQYF. The CDR3 DNA reads TGTGCCAGCAGCTTATTTTCGGGGGAGGGCAAGACCCAGTACTTC.

This rearrangement joins TRBV6-4 to TRBJ1-1, with D possibly matching TRBD1 (5 bases). CDR3 length: 13 amino acids. CDR1 is MRHNA, CDR2 SNTAGT, per germline. The V end was cut by 3 bases, the J end by 4 bases, with 9 bases between. The CDR3 nucleotides are TGTGCCAGCAGTGAACAGGTTGGCACTGAAGCTTTCTTT. Its protein product is CASSEQVGTEAFF.

V usage is TRBV6-1 and J usage is TRBJ1-2, with no clear D. With 0 bases removed from V and 4 bases from J, the gap between germline ends came to 9 bases. The CDR3 runs to 14 residues. Germline values: CDR1 MNHNS, CDR2 SASEGT. The CDR3 loop reads CASSEARTIYGYTF. DNA of the CDR3: TGTGCCAGCAGTGAAGCGAGGACGATCTATGGCTACACCTTC.

The CDR3, as DNA: TGTGCCAGCAGTGCCACTATTCACAATGAGCAGTTCTTC. Translating gives CASSATIHNEQFF. This rearrangement joins TRBV2 to TRBJ2-1, with unresolved D. V lost 4 bases and J 5 bases, leaving 9 bases between the germline ends. Germline V gene sequence: CDR1 SNHLY, CDR2 FYNNEI. The CDR3 spans 13 residues.

The genes are TRBV7-8 and TRBJ2-7, with D perhaps matching TRBD1 (7 bases). Germline V CDR1 and CDR2: SGHVS, FQNEAQ. The CDR3 length is 13 residues. Trimming stripped 5 bases from V and 12 bases from J, with 20 bases between. The CDR3 is CASSPTQGGHRYF. The CDR3 DNA reads as TGTGCCAGCAGCCCCACCCAGGGGGGACACCGGTACTTC.

There are a few counts of this clone. The rearrangement uses TRBV11-3 and TRBJ1-6; D is unclear. The CDR3 extends over 13 amino acids. The V gene's germline CDR1 is SGHNT and CDR2 YENEEA. Trimming removed 0 bases at V and 7 bases at J, with 4 bases between. CDR3 in amino acids: CASSLDWNSPLHF. The CDR3 nucleotides are TGTGCCAGCAGCTTAGATTGGAATTCACCCCTCCACTTT.

This clone was counted a few times. The chain couples TRBV29-1 to TRBJ1-1; D is uncertain. Germline V lookup: CDR1 SQVTM, CDR2 ANQGSEA. V shed 7 bases and J shed 0 bases, with 9 bases lying between them. There are 12 residues in the CDR3. The CDR3 bases are TGCAGCGCAGACAAGATGAACACTGAAGCTTTCTTT. Its protein product is CSADKMNTEAFF.

The chain recombines TRBV5-4 with TRBJ1-2, with D possibly TRBD1 on 6 matching bases. The CDR3 covers 14 residues. V lost 4 bases and J lost 4, with 14 bases in between. Germline V gene sequence: CDR1 SGHNT, CDR2 YYREEE (reference sequence). The CDR3 loop reads CASSNAGGTYGYTF. CDR3 nucleotides: TGTGCCAGCAGCAATGCCGGGGGCACCTATGGCTACACCTTC.

The chain employs TRBV5-8 and TRBJ2-7; 13 bases are shared with TRBD2. CDR1 SGHTS and CDR2 YDEGEE come from the germline V gene. V lost 4 bases to trimming and J lost 0 bases; unmatched junction nucleotides: 4. The CDR3 consists of 16 residues. The CDR3 sequence: CASSVTSGGGSYEQYF. The CDR3 bases are TGTGCCAGCAGCGTTACTAGCGGGGGGGGCTCCTACGAGCAGTACTTC.

The chain couples TRBV7-2 to TRBJ2-7; D not certain. Germline V gene sequence: CDR1 SGHTA, CDR2 FQGNSA. The CDR3 runs 15 residues. Deletions cut 3 bases from V and 7 bases from J, with 19 bases between. This CDR3 reads CASSFASAQVGEQYF. In DNA, the CDR3 is TGTGCCAGCAGCTTTGCATCCGCTCAGGTGGGGGAGCAGTACTTC.

The CDR3 loop is CASSLLGYTEAFF. CDR3 DNA sequence: TGTGCCAGCAGCCTTTTGGGGTACACTGAAGCTTTCTTT. The V gene is TRBV11-2, the J gene TRBJ1-1; D ambiguous. This CDR3 has 13 amino acids. Per the germline V gene, CDR1 is SGHAT and CDR2 is FQNNGV. V lost 5 bases and J lost 3, with 10 bases in between.

This clone was counted a few times. This CDR3 is CASTLFGNTEAFF. CDR3 sequence (DNA): TGTGCCAGCACCCTCTTCGGGAACACTGAAGCTTTCTTT. This sequence joins TRBV7-9 and TRBJ1-1; D is uncertain. V was trimmed by 7 bases and J by 1 base, leaving 10 bases between them. CDR3 length equals 13 residues. Germline V gene lookup returns CDR1 SEHNR and CDR2 FQNEAQ (reference sequence).

The V and J genes are TRBV7-2 and TRBJ2-3; 7 nucleotides match TRBD1. Germline V gives CDR1 SGHTA, CDR2 FQGNSA. V shed 1 base, J shed 2 bases, and the junction held 9 bases outside the gene matches. The CDR3 contains 17 residues. This CDR3 reads CASSLGTGPSHTDTQYF. The CDR3 DNA reads as TGTGCCAGCAGCTTAGGGACAGGACCTTCCCACACAGATACGCAGTATTTT.

The rearrangement links TRBV7-3 to TRBJ2-1, with D hard to call. Trimming removed 4 bases at V and 9 bases at J, with 19 bases between. Germline assignment: CDR1 SGHTA and CDR2 FQGTGA. The CDR3 sequence is 15 residues long. The CDR3 here is CASSSSRAVVAEQFF. CDR3 nucleotides: TGTGCCAGCAGCTCCTCCCGGGCCGTTGTGGCTGAGCAGTTCTTC.

This sequence joins TRBV5-1 and TRBJ2-2, with no clear D. Germline loops: CDR1 SGHRS, CDR2 YFSETQ. With 0 bases removed from V and 6 bases from J, the gap between germline ends came to 6 bases. The CDR3 consists of 13 residues. CDR3 coding DNA: TGCGCCAGCAGCTTGGATCGCTCCGGGGAGCTGTTTTTT. Protein sequence: CASSLDRSGELFF.

The chain employs TRBV18 and TRBJ1-2; no reliable D call. In germline, CDR1 is KGHSH, CDR2 LQKENI. This CDR3 is built from 13 residues. V was clipped by 6 bases and J by 3 bases, with 11 bases between them. DNA for the CDR3: TGTGCCAGCTCCCCGGATGTATACTATGGCTACACCTTC. Translating it yields CASSPDVYYGYTF. The full variable domain, its missing parts supplied by reference TRBV18 and TRBJ1-2, is NAGVMQNPRHLVRRRGQEARLRCSPMKGHSHVYWYRQLPEEGLKFMVYLQKENIIDESGMPKERFSAEFPKEGPSILRIQQVVRGDSAAYFCASSPDVYYGYTFGSGTRLTVV.

This clone has more than one count but fewer than ten. The rearrangement joins TRBV30 to TRBJ2-7; 7 bases line up with TRBD1. Germline CDR1 and CDR2: GTSNPN and SVGIG (reference sequence). V trimming: 3 bases; J trimming: 9 bases; junction bases outside the gene matches: 8. The CDR3 covers 12 residues. CDR3 sequence: CAWSPLWTGQYF. The DNA for the CDR3 is TGTGCCTGGAGCCCCCTTTGGACAGGGCAGTACTTC.

The chain is built from TRBV7-3 and TRBJ1-4, with 7 bases aligning to TRBD1. Germline trimming cut 0 bases from V and 5 bases from J; bases unmatched to any gene: 6. This CDR3 has 16 amino acids. The germline gives CDR1 SGHTA, CDR2 FQGTGA. For the CDR3, the DNA is TGTGCCAGCAGCTTAACGGTACAGGGGAGGAATGAAAAACTGTTTTTT. Translation: CASSLTVQGRNEKLFF.

The gene calls are TRBV5-5 and TRBJ2-5; no firm D call. Germline V gene data show CDR1 as SGHKS and CDR2 as YYEKEE (reference sequence). This CDR3 is built from 13 residues. Trimming left V 3 bases short and J 9 bases short, with 15 bases between. Written as DNA, the CDR3 is TGTGCCAGCAGCTCCCCCAGCTATAGCTCCCAGTACTTC. This gives the protein CASSSPSYSSQYF.

This clone was seen only a few times. This chain links TRBV11-3 with TRBJ2-7; the D call may be TRBD1 or TRBD2 (5 bases each). Germline V gene lookup returns CDR1 SGHNT and CDR2 YENEEA. The CDR3 has 16 residues. V lost 1 base and J lost 5, with 18 bases in between. Here the CDR3 DNA reads TGTGCCAGCAGCTTAGTCGCAGGGACCCTAGCCGACGAGCAGTACTTC. Protein: CASSLVAGTLADEQYF.